The 6 T cell receptor beta chains below come from one sample, sequenced in a study of breast tumors, draining lymph nodes, adjacent tissues. Axillary draining lymph nodes of breast cancer patients supplied the node samples. Each CDR3 protein gets one entry after TCRdb re-called the multiplex PCR reads with MiXCR. Of around 170,000 distinct CDR3 sequences in the sample, 30% to 35% were seen once. Sequencing was carried out using axillary lymph node tissue. The origin of the receptors is a female donor with breast cancer. Some clones in this sample may be carry-over from other donors' samples.

The chain links TRBV10-3 to TRBJ1-1; D possibly corresponds to TRBD1 (5 bases). Trimming took 2 bases from V and 5 from J, leaving 15 bases between them. The CDR3 consists of 15 residues. Germline CDR1 and CDR2: ENHRY and SYGVKD. The CDR3 here is CAISEETGGGTEAFF. The CDR3 nucleotides read TGTGCCATCAGTGAGGAAACAGGAGGAGGTACTGAAGCTTTCTTT.

This clonotype was seen many times. CDR3 in amino acids: CASSESWTGVGEQYF. In DNA, the CDR3 is TGCGCCAGCAGTGAATCCTGGACGGGGGTAGGCGAGCAGTACTTC. The chain has TRBV10-1 and TRBJ2-7, with D possibly matching TRBD2 (6 bases). The CDR3 loop spans 15 amino acids. Trimming pared 3 bases from V and 6 bases from J, leaving 18 bases between. Germline V lookup: CDR1 WNHNN, CDR2 SYGVQD (reference sequence).

The chain has TRBV6-2 or TRBV6-3 and TRBJ1-5, with TRBD1 identical over 8 bases. The CDR3 spans 15 residues. The V gene end was trimmed by 6 bases and the J gene end by 2 bases; junction bases not matched to a gene: 6. CDR1 is MNHEY and CDR2 is SVGEGT in the germline V gene. For the CDR3, the DNA is TGTGCCAGCAGGCCGGACAGGGCTGGCAATCAGCCCCAGCATTTT. Translation: CASRPDRAGNQPQHF.

In the case of this clonotype: The conserved closing phenylalanine or tryptophan is absent in this CDR3, likely reflecting a read error. The genes are TRBV5-1 and TRBJ2-1; tentatively, D is TRBD2 (6 bases). Germline CDR1 and CDR2: SGHRS and YFSETQ. Trimming removed 3 bases at V and 6 bases at J, with 16 bases between. The CDR3 totals 15 residues. CDR3 residues: CASSYGLAGFNEQFL. CDR3 nucleotide sequence: TGCGCCAGCAGCTATGGACTGGCGGGGTTCAATGAGCAGTTCCTC.

Ten or more counts support this clonotype. The chain combines TRBV20-1 with TRBJ2-2, with no clear D. The CDR3 spans 12 residues. The germline V and J ends were trimmed by 2 bases and 5 bases, with 6 bases remaining between them. Germline CDR1 is DFQATT and CDR2 is SNEGSKA (reference sequence). The CDR3 nucleotides read TGCAGTGCTAGAAATCGAACCGGGGAGCTGTTTTTT. Translating it yields CSARNRTGELFF.

This clonotype was observed many times. The chain carries TRBV18 and TRBJ2-7; perhaps TRBD2 as D (7 bases). The CDR3 loop spans 14 amino acids. Germline V gene data show CDR1 as KGHSH and CDR2 as LQKENI. V lost 2 bases to trimming and J lost 5 bases, with 13 bases between them. The DNA for the CDR3 is TGTGCCAGCTCACCATCCGTCGGGGGGCACGAGCAGTACTTC. Protein sequence: CASSPSVGGHEQYF.